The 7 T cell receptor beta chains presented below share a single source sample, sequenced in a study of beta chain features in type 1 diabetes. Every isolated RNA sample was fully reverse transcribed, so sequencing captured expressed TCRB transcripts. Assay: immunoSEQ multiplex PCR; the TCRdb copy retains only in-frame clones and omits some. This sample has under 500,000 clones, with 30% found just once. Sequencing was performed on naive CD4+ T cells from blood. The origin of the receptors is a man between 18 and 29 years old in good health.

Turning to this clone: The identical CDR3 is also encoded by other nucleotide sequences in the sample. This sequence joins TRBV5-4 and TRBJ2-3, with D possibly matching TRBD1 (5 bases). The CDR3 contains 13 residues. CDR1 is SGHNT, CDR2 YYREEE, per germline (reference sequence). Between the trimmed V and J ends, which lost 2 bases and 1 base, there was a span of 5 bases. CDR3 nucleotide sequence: TGTGCCAGCAGCTTACAGGGCACAGATACGCAGTATTTT. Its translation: CASSLQGTDTQYF.

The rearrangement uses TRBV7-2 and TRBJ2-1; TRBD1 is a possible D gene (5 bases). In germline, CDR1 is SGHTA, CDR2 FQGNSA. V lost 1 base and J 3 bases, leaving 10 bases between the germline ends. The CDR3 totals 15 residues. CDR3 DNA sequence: TGTGCCAGCAGCTTAGGGGGCAGAGACTACAATGAGCAGTTCTTC. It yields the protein CASSLGGRDYNEQFF.

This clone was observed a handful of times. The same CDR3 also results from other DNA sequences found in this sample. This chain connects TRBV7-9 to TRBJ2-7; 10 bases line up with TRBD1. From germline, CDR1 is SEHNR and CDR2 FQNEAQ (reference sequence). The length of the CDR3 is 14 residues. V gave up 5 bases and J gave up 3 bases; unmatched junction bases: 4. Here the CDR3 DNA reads TGTGCCAGCAGCCTAGGACAGGGGGACTACGAGCAGTACTTC. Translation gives CASSLGQGDYEQYF.

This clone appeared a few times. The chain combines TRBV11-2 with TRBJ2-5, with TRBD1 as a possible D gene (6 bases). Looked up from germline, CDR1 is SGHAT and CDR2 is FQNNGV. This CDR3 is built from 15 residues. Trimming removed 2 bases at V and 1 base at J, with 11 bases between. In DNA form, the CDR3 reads TGTGCCAGCAGCTTAAACACAGGGAGCCAAGAGACCCAGTACTTC. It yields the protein CASSLNTGSQETQYF.

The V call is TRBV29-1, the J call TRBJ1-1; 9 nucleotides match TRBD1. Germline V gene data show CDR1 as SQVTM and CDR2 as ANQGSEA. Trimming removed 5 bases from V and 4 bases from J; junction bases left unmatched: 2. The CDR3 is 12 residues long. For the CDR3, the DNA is TGCAGCGTTAAGGACAGGGGCACTGAAGCTTTCTTT. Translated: CSVKDRGTEAFF.

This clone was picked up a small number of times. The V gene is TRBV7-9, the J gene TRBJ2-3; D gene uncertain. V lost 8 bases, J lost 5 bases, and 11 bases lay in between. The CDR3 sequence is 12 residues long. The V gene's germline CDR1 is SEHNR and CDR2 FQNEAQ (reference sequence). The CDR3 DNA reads TGTGCCAGCCTACAGCAAGGAGATACGCAGTATTTT. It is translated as CASLQQGDTQYF.

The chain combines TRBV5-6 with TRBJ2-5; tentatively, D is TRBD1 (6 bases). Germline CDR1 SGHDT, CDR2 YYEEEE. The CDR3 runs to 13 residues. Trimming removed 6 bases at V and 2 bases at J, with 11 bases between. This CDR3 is CASTYRDQETQYF. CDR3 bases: TGTGCCAGCACCTACAGGGATCAAGAGACCCAGTACTTC.